The T cell receptor (beta chain) under discussion was sequenced for a study of monozygotic twins with inflammatory bowel disease. Study results and limitations: T cell subtypes were not distinguishable in this analysis. Differences in immunosuppressive treatment may have been a source of added variability in patient repertoires. Using the inverse Simpson index, IBD patients had lower TCRbeta diversity than healthy co-twins. The existence of one strong signal or clonotype linked to IBD lacked support.

The V gene's germline CDR1 is SGHRS and CDR2 YFSETQ. The length of the CDR3 is 17 residues. For this clonotype: Its cognate antigen is unknown.

From its re-call of the 5' RACE reads, TCRdb lists each CDR3 protein once, without DNA. The sample includes about 440,000 distinct CDR3 sequences. J is TRBJ2-1 and V is TRBV5-1; the TRBD1 assignment by TCRdb is unverifiable without DNA. Sequencing was done on a sample of blood. The clonotype was recovered from a human donor with ulcerative colitis or Crohn's disease, or a healthy co-twin of an affected twin (not recorded which). This CDR3 reads CASSLASSGGPYNEQFF.